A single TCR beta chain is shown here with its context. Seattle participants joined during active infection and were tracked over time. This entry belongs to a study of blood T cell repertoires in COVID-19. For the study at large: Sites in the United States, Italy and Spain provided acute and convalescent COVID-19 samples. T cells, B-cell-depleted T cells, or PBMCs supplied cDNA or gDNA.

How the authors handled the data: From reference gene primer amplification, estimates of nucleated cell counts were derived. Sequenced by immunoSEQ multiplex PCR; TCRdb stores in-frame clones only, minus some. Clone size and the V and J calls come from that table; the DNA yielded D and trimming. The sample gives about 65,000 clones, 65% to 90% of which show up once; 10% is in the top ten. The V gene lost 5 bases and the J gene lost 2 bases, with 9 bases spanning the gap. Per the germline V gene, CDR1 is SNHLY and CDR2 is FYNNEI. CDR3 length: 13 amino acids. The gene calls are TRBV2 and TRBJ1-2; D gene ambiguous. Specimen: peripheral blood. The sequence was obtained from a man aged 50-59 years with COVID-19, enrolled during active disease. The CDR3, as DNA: TGTGCCAGCAGTTTGGGCAGCAACTATGGCTACACCTTC. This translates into CASSLGSNYGYTF.